This TCR beta chain was observed in a study of response to subunit inactivated influenza vaccine. Regarding the study as a whole: The authors suggested that few new T cells are recruited per seasonal influenza vaccination.

The CDR3 consists of 18 residues. Germline trimming cut 1 base from V and 1 base from J; bases unmatched to any gene: 10. In germline, CDR1 is DFQATT, CDR2 SNEGSKA (reference sequence). Note on this clonotype: As yet, its antigen is unknown.

Using its own MiXCR run on the RT-PCR reads, TCRdb lists one record per CDR3 protein. The data show about 620,000 distinct CDR3 sequences, roughly 12% seen once. The V call is TRBV20-1, the J call TRBJ2-1; 10 nucleotides match TRBD2. The sequence derives from a man between 45 and 60 years old who received an inactivated influenza vaccine. The starting material was PBMCs from blood, obtained on the day of vaccination. CDR3 bases: TGCAGTGCTAGAGGGCTAGCGGGAGCTGCGAGGTCCTACAATGAGCAGTTCTTC. It encodes CSARGLAGAARSYNEQFF.